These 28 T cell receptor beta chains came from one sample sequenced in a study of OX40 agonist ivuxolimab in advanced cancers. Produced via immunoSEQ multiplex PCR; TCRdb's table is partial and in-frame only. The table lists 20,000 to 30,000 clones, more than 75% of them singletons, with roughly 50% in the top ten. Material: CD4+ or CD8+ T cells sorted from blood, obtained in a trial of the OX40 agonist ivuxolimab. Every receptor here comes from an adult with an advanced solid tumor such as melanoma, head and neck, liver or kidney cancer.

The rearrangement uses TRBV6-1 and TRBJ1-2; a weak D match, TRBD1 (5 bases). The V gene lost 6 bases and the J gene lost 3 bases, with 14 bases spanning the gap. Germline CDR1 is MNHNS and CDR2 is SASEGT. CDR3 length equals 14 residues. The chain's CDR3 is CASRLSRDDYGYTF. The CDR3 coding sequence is TGTGCCAGCAGGCTGAGTAGGGACGACTATGGCTACACCTTC.

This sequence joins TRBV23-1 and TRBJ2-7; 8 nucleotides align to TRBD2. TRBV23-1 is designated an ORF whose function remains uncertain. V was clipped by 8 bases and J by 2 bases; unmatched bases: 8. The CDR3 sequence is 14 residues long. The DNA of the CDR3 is TGCGCCAGCGGCCCGGGAGGGGAACCCTACGAGCAGTACTTC. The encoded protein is CASGPGGEPYEQYF.

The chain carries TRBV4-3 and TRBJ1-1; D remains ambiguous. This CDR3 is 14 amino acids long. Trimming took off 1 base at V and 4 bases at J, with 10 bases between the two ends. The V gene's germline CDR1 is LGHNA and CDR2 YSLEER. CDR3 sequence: CASSQGVDGTEAFF. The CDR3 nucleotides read TGCGCCAGCAGCCAAGGGGTTGACGGCACTGAAGCTTTCTTT.

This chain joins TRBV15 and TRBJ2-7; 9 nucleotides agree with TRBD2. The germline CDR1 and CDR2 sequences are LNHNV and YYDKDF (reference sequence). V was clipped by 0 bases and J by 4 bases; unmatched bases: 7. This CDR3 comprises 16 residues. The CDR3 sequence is CATSRDKALAGYEQYF. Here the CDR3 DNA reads TGTGCCACCAGCAGAGATAAAGCCCTAGCGGGATACGAGCAGTACTTC.

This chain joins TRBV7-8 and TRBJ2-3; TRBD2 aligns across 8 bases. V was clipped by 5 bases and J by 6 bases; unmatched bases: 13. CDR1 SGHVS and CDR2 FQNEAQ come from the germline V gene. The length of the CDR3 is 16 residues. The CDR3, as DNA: TGTGCCAGCAGCCGCCAGGTGACTAGCGATAGGGATACGCAGTATTTT. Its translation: CASSRQVTSDRDTQYF. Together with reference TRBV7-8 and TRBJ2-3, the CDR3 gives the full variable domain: GAGVSQSPRYKVAKRGQDVALRCDPISGHVSLFWYQQALGQGPEFLTYFQNEAQLDKSGLPSDRFFAERPEGSVSTLKIQRTQQEDSAVYLCASSRQVTSDRDTQYFGPGTRLTVL.

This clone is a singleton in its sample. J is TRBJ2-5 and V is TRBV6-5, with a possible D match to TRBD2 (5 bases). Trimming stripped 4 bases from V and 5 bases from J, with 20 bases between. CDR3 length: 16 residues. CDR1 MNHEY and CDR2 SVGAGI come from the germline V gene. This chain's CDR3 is CASSSVGLAPGETQYF. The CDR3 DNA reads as TGTGCCAGCAGTTCCGTAGGGCTAGCCCCCGGGGAGACCCAGTACTTC.

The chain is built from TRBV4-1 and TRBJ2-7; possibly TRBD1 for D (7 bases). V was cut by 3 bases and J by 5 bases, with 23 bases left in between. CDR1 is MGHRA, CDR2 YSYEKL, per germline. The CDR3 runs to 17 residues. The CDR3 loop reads CASSQGGQRVSLNEQYF. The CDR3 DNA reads TGCGCCAGCAGCCAGGGGGGACAGAGGGTCTCCTTGAACGAGCAGTACTTC.

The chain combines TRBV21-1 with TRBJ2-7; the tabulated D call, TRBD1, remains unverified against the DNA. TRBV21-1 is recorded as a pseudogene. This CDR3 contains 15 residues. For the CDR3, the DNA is TGTGCCAGCAGCAAAAATAGTGGCAGGAAGCACGAGCAGTACTTC. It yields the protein CASSKNSGRKHEQYF.

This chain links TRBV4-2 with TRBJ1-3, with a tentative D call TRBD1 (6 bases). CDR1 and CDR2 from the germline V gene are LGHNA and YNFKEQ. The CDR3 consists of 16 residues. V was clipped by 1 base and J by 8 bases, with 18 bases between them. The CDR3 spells CASSQATTGPADTIYF. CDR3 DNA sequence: TGTGCCAGCAGCCAAGCTACGACAGGCCCGGCGGACACCATATATTTT.

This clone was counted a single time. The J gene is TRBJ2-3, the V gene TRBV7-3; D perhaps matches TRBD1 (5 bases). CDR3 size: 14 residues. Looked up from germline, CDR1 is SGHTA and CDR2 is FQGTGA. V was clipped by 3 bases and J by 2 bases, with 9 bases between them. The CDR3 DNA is TGTGCCAGCAGCTTCAGTGGGGCCACAGATACGCAGTATTTT. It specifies CASSFSGATDTQYF.

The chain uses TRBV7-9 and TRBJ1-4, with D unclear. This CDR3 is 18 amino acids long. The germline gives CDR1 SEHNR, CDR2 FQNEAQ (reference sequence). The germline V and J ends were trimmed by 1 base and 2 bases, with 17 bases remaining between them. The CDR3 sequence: CASSLEVSGIPTNEKLFF. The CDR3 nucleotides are TGTGCCAGCAGCTTAGAAGTTTCGGGGATCCCTACTAATGAAAAACTGTTTTTT.

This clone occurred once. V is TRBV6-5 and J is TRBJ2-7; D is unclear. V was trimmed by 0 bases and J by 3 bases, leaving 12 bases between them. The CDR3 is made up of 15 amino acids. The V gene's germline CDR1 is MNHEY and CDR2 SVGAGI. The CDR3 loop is CASSYSRNGDYEQYF. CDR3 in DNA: TGTGCCAGCAGTTACTCGAGGAACGGCGACTACGAGCAGTACTTC.

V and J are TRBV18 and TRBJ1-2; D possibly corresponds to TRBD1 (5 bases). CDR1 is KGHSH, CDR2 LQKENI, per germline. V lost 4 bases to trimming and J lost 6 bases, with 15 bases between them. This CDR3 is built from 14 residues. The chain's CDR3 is CASSRTAGDHGYTF. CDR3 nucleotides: TGTGCCAGCTCACGAACAGCTGGGGACCATGGCTACACCTTC.

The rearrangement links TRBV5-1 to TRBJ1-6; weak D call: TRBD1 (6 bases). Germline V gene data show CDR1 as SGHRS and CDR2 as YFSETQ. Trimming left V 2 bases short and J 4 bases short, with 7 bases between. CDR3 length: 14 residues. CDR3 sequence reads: CASSFGQYNSPLHF. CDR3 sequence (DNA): TGCGCCAGCAGCTTCGGACAGTATAATTCACCCCTCCACTTT.

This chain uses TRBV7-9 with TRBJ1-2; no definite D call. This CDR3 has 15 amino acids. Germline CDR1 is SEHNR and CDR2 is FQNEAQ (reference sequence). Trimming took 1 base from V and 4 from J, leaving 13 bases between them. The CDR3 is CASSLEQTPGYGYTF. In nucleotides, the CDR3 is TGTGCCAGCAGCTTAGAGCAGACCCCGGGCTATGGCTACACCTTC. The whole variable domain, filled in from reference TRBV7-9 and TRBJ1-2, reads DTGVSQNPRHKITKRGQNVTFRCDPISEHNRLYWYRQTLGQGPEFLTYFQNEAQLEKSRLLSDRFSAERPKGSFSTLEIQRTEQGDSAMYLCASSLEQTPGYGYTFGSGTRLTVV.

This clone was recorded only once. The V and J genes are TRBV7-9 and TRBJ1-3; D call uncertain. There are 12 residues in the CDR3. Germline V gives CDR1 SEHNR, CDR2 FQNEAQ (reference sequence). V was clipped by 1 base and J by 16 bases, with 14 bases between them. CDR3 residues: CASSLVVEVVYF. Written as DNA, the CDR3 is TGTGCCAGCAGCTTAGTTGTGGAGGTGGTGTATTTT.

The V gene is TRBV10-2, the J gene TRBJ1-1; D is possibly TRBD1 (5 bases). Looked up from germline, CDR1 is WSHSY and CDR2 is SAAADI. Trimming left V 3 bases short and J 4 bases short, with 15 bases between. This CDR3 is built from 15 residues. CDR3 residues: CASSDPARDVTEAFF. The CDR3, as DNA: TGCGCCAGCAGTGACCCCGCAAGGGACGTCACTGAAGCTTTCTTT.

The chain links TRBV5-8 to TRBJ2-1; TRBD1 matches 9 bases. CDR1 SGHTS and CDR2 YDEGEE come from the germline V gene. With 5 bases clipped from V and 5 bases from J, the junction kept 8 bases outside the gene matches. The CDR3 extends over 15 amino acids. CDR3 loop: CASSQSGQGNNEQFF. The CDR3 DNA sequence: TGTGCCAGCAGTCAATCGGGACAGGGCAACAATGAGCAGTTCTTC.

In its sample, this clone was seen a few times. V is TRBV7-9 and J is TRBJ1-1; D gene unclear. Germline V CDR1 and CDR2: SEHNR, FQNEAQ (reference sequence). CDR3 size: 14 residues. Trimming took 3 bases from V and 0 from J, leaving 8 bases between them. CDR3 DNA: TGTGCCAGCAGCTTTAACACCCTGAACACTGAAGCTTTCTTT. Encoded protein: CASSFNTLNTEAFF.

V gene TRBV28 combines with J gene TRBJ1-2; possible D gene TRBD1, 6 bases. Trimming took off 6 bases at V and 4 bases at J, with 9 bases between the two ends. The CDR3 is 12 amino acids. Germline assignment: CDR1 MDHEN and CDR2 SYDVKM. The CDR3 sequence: CASRATGYGYTF. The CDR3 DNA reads TGTGCCAGCAGGGCGACAGGCTATGGCTACACCTTC.

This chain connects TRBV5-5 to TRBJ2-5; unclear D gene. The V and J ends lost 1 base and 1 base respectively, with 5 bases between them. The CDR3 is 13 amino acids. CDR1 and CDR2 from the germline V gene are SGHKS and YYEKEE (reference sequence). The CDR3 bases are TGTGCCAGCAGCTTGAGACGCCAAGAGACCCAGTACTTC. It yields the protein CASSLRRQETQYF.

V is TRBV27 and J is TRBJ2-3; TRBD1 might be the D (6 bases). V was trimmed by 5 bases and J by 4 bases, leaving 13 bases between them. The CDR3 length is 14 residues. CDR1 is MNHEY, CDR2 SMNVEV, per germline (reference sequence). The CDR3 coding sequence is TGTGCCAGCAGTCCTAGGACAGCTGCAGATACGCAGTATTTT. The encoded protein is CASSPRTAADTQYF.

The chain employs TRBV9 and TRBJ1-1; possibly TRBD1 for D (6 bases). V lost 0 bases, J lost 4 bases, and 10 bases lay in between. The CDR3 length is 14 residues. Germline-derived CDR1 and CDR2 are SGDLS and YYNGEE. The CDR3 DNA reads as TGTGCCAGCAGCGTAGTAGGGGGGGCCACTGAAGCTTTCTTT. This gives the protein CASSVVGGATEAFF.

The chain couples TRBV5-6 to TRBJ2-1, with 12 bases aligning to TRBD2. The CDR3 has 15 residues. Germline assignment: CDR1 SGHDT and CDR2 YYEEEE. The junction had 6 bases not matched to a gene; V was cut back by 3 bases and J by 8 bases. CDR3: CASSSETSGGDEQFF. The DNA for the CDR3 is TGTGCCAGCAGCTCGGAGACTAGCGGGGGTGATGAGCAGTTCTTC. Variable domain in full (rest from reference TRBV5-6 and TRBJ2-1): DAGVTQSPTHLIKTRGQQVTLRCSPKSGHDTVSWYQQALGQGPQFIFQYYEEEERQRGNFPDRFSGHQFPNYSSELNVNALLLGDSALYLCASSSETSGGDEQFFGPGTRLTVL.

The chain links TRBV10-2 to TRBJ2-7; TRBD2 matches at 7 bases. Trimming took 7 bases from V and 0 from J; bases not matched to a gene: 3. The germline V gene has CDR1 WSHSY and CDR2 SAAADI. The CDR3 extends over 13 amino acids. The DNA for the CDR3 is TGCGCCAGCAATGGCGGGAGCTCCTACGAGCAGTACTTC. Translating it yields CASNGGSSYEQYF.

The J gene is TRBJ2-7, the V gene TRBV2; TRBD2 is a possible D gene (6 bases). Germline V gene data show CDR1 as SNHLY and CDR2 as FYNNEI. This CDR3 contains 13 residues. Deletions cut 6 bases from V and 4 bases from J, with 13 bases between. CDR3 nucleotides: TGTGCCAGCAGACCGGGAGATGGTTACGAGCAGTACTTC. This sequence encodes CASRPGDGYEQYF.

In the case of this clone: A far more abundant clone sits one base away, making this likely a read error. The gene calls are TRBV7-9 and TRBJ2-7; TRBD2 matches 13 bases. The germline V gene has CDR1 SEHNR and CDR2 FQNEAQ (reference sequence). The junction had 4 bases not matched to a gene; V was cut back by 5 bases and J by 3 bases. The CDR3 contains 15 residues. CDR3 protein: CASSETSGGVYEQYF. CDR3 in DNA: TGTGCCAGCAGCGAAACTAGCGGGGGGGTCTACGAGCAGTACTTC.

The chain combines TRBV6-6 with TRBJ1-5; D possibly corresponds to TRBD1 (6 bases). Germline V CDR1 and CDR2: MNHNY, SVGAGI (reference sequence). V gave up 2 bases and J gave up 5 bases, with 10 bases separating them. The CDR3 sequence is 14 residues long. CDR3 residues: CASSYGYRDQPQHF. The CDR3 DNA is TGTGCCAGCAGTTACGGGTACAGGGATCAGCCCCAGCATTTT.